In this sample, the clone carrying this TCR beta chain turned up a few times. Its antigen is unidentified. Per the germline V gene, CDR1 is SQVTM and CDR2 is ANQGSEA. The V gene lost 4 bases and the J gene lost 0 bases, with 15 bases spanning the gap. The CDR3 runs 15 residues. The data stem from a study of blood T cells in healthy people across ages. Overall study results and limits: Relative to aged donors, long-lived donors carried more naive CD4+ cells and displayed higher diversity.

Together with a sample-barcoded 5' primer, a J-beta primer mix was included in a second PCR lasting roughly 6 to 12 cycles. MiXCR, run by TCRdb on the 5' RACE reads, gives a single entry per CDR3 protein. The top ten hold under 30% of the sample, which has around 580,000 distinct CDR3 sequences, less than 60% seen once. The material sequenced was blood. The source is a man aged 80 or over in good health. The chain uses TRBV29-1 and TRBJ2-5; D may be TRBD1 (5 bases). The CDR3 spells CSVASQGLYQETQYF. The CDR3 region has the DNA TGCAGCGTTGCCTCCCAGGGCCTATACCAAGAGACCCAGTACTTC.